The sequence of this TCR beta chain was determined in a study of PD-L1 blockade in urothelial cancer. The time point denotes: peripheral blood 6 weeks after treatment start. Broader study findings: Below-median pretreatment blood TCR clonality predicted better survival.

TCRdb's copy holds only in-frame clones and misses some; the assay was immunoSEQ multiplex PCR. This table has tens of thousands of clones, 86% appearing once. Comments on this clone: The antigen remains unidentified.

The receptor was isolated from a man between 60 and 75 years old with urothelial cancer. The sequences come from PBMCs, collected around atezolizumab (anti-PD-L1) treatment.

CDR3 residues: CASSLWQSTNSPLHF. In DNA form, the CDR3 reads TGTGCCAGCAGCTTGTGGCAAAGTACGAATTCACCCCTCCACTTT. The V call is TRBV5-6, the J call TRBJ1-6, with no clear D. Per the germline V gene, CDR1 is SGHDT and CDR2 is YYEEEE. V shed 1 base and J shed 7 bases, with 12 bases lying between them. The CDR3 is 15 amino acids.